This TCR beta chain was captured in a study of T cells after posttransplantation cyclophosphamide (dated by TCRdb to the mid-2010s). As for the study more broadly: Using TRB sequencing, the study followed how the T cell repertoire rebuilt after myeloablative bone marrow transplantation with posttransplantation cyclophosphamide given as GVHD prophylaxis. Antigen receptor sequencing covered samples from roughly 40 PTCy-treated patients and about 17 of their related bone marrow donors. Blood from all 35 or so PTCy patients who had 1-year posttransplant specimens underwent TRB sequencing. TRB sequencing was also done on up to about 3 additional blood samples from 2 to 5.2 years after transplant in 3 patients, and on pretransplant blood from 4 patients. Because TRA and TRB clonality were tightly correlated in 9 samples, subsequent TCR analyses were focused on TRB only. Public TRB sequences were queried against a database of over 3,600 sequences associated with responses to pathogens, tumor antigens, self-antigens and alloantigens. Results the study describes overall, beyond this receptor: The TRB repertoires of T cells infiltrating skin or GI tract showed only limited overlap with the TRB repertoires of T cells in blood. Across about 40 patients, TRB clonality was highly associated with recipient CMV seropositivity and CMV reactivation, and diversity in PTCy patients was similar to diversity in CNI/methotrexate controls. At 1-2 months, donor-recipient similarity was low but rose over the first year, and the later blood repertoires were often dominated by donor CD8+ memory clones.

Cut back by 7 bases and 2 bases, the V and J ends lie 20 bases apart. CDR1 is given as SQVTM and CDR2 as ANQGSEA, both from the germline V gene. Including the terminal cysteine and phenylalanine, the CDR3 comprises 15 residues. Only the CDR3 portion is preserved as DNA: 45 bases, with reading frame beginning at the first base. The control group consisted of over 10 patients who received myeloablative marrow transplants with methotrexate plus a calcineurin inhibitor and who were sampled 1 year after transplant. Peripheral blood and bone marrow mononuclear cells were isolated by Ficoll-Hypaque density centrifugation and cryopreserved. TRB sequencing used genomic DNA with the immunoSEQ assay at survey resolution or the hsTCRB kit. The study's own analysis went as follows. The immunoSEQ software was used for initial read processing, and the LymphoSeq R package was used for repertoire analyses. Clonality was computed as 1 minus normalized Shannon entropy; Gini coefficient was also calculated for each TRB dataset. Phenotypes of unsorted samples were inferred by mapping TRB sequences from sorted subsets of the recipient or donor onto unsorted samples of the same recipient. TCRdb took this table from immuneACCESS and kept in-frame rearrangements with V and J called. Such tables lack part of the clones; where checked against another copy, unresolved V genes explain under half of the gap, and the rest is unexplained. The D gene and trimming were derived from the DNA, and the V and J assignments and clone size from that table. The sample data list 15,000 to 20,000 clones, and 85% of these were observed just once. The ten top clones hold 28% of the sample.

Turning to this clone: Its antigen is still unknown. No quality values exist for individual bases; no much larger clone is one base distant.

The chain uses TRBV29-1 and TRBJ1-1, with no D gene named confidently. Sequences were derived from PBMCs, sampled after allogeneic stem cell transplant with calcineurin inhibitor and methotrexate. The sequence came from a female patient between 18 and 35 years old who received an allogeneic stem cell transplant from an unrelated donor, was CMV-positive, and had acute and chronic GVHD. Some T cells may be donor cells from the graft after a transplant. The CDR3 region has the sequence CSGDGVGRSNTEAFF. The nucleotides are TGCAGCGGCGACGGGGTAGGGCGGAGTAACACTGAAGCTTTCTTT. Supplemented by the reference TRBV29-1 and TRBJ1-1 proteins around the CDR3, the complete variable domain is SAVISQKPSRDICQRGTSLTIQCQVDSQVTMMFWYRQQPGQSLTLIATANQGSEATYESGFVIDKFPISRPNLTFSTLTVSNMSPEDSSIYLCSGDGVGRSNTEAFFGQGTRLTVV.